This paragraph covers one T cell receptor (beta chain) sequence. The sample comes from a study of blood T cell repertoires in COVID-19. Across the study: The United States, Italy and Spain supplied acute and convalescent COVID-19 samples. PBMCs, B-cell-depleted T cells, or T cells provided the cDNA or gDNA that made up the material.

Original handling: Reference gene primer amplification gave estimated nucleated cell counts. Sequencing used immunoSEQ multiplex PCR; TCRdb keeps in-frame clones, though not all of them. V, J and clone size are those of that table, while D and trimming were read from the DNA. Counted here are 99,000 or so clones, around four fifths occurring once; the ten biggest clones make up approximately 27%. This CDR3 has 13 residues. Germline loops: CDR1 MRHNA, CDR2 SNTAGT. The trim removed 8 bases at V and 2 bases at J, leaving 5 bases unmatched. This receptor was taken from a man aged 55-75 years with acute or convalescent COVID-19. The V and J genes are TRBV6-4 and TRBJ1-1; 7 nucleotides align to TRBD1. The specimen was peripheral blood. The CDR3 region is CASRDRGNTEAFF. Written as DNA, the CDR3 is TGTGCCAGCCGGGACAGAGGAAACACTGAAGCTTTCTTT.